This TCR beta chain came from a study (dated by TCRdb to the mid-2010s). Regarding the complete study: The study examined whether tumor-infiltrating Tregs in breast cancer are drawn from blood Tregs or arise in situ by conversion from other CD4+ T cell subsets.

Full-length TCR variable regions were amplified by 5' RACE PCR using constant-region reverse primers, and then by semi-nested PCR using Nested Universal Primer A. The ReliaPrep RNA Cell Miniprep System was used to extract total RNA, which was then reverse transcribed into 5'RACE-ready cDNA with the SMARTer RACE 5'/3' Kit. Multiplex adaptors were used to barcode the full-length TCR alpha and beta libraries, which were then sequenced on an Illumina MiSeq. The paper's data handling went like this. For each of nine subset-tissue groups, sequencing data from the five patients were pooled, and the groups were then compared using unsupervised clustering of TCR gene usage. The Morisita-Horn index, with shared sequences weighted by their contribution to each repertoire, was used to calculate repertoire similarity. TCRdb reran the public reads through fastp at Q25 and MiXCR, keeping productive beta chains. Rows matching on CDR3 protein sequence are summarized as one entry with the most common DNA and genes. In this record, the V and J calls reflect TCRdb's handling and not the investigators' own analysis. The sample table holds roughly 50,000 distinct CDR3 sequences, of which 24% were seen once. The ten largest clones add up to about 3% of the sample.

Broad study findings and their caveats: Tumor memory CD4+ T cell TCR gene usage clustered with blood and lymph node memory CD4+ cells and lymph node naive CD4+ cells. The greatest overlap of tumor-infiltrating Treg TCR alpha and beta sequences was with tumor naive CD4+ T cells, followed next by blood naive CD4+ T cells. Rather than covering whole repertoires, validation in the larger cohort was restricted to a single TCR beta V-J rearrangement.

The Miltenyi Naive CD4+ T Cell Isolation kit was used to purify naive CD4+ T cells, and Tregs were depleted with CD25 microbeads. Tregs, naive and memory CD4+ T cells from tumor, blood and ipsilateral draining lymph nodes of a few breast cancer patients underwent full-length TCR alpha and beta sequencing. Tumor tissue, along with lymph nodes from ipsilateral axillary dissection, was perfused with PBS, minced, and then digested using collagenase I and hyaluronidase. Sorted cell populations were confirmed by FACS to exceed 90% purity. The germline V gene (reference sequence) specifies DFQATT as CDR1 and SNEGSKA as CDR2. From its cysteine to its phenylalanine, the CDR3 spans 13 amino acids. Only the CDR3 region is kept as DNA, spanning 39 bases read in frame from base 1. A distance of 20 bases separates the germline ends of V and J, which lose 8 bases and 7 bases respectively. Of note for this clonotype: Its binding antigen is unknown. A much larger clone lies one base from this, so it may be a read error.

The chain is encoded by TRBV20-1 joined to TRBJ1-2, with the D gene uncertain. Material: tumor-infiltrating naive CD4+ T cells sorted from the breast tumor. In light of the paper, this sample's cell subset or site label describes: naive CD4+ T cells, CD4+CD45RA+CD25-. This clonotype originated in a female donor with breast cancer. CDR3 sequence: CSTLNEGGIGYTF. The DNA sequence follows: TGCAGTACCCTAAACGAGGGAGGAATTGGCTACACCTTC.